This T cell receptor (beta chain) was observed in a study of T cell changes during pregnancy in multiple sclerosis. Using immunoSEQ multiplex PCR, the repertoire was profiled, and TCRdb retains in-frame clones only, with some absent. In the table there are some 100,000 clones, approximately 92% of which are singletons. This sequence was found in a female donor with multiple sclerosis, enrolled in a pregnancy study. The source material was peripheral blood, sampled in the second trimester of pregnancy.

CDR3 coding DNA: TGTGCCAGCAGCATGGCCTCTTTTAGCAGCACAGATACGCAGTATTTT. It encodes CASSMASFSSTDTQYF. The genes are TRBV5-4 and TRBJ2-3; D gene uncertain. The CDR3 sequence is 16 residues long. Germline loops: CDR1 SGHNT, CDR2 YYREEE (reference sequence). The germline V and J ends were trimmed by 4 bases and 0 bases, with 15 bases remaining between them.